This T cell receptor (beta chain) is from a study of blood T cell repertoires in COVID-19. As for the study in general: Donors in the United States, Italy and Spain gave samples during acute or convalescent COVID-19.

Here immunoSEQ multiplex PCR was the method, and the copy in TCRdb shows in-frame clones only, minus some. This sample has about 180,000 clones, with around three quarters found just once. The CDR3 covers 12 residues. V gave up 8 bases and J gave up 4 bases; unmatched junction bases: 5. Germline V CDR1 and CDR2: GTSNPN, SVGIG (reference sequence). The specimen sequenced was peripheral blood. The sequence was collected from a man between 65 and 79 years old with active or convalescent COVID-19. The rearrangement links TRBV30 to TRBJ2-1, with 7 bases matching TRBD1. CDR3 in DNA: TGTGCCCAAGGGACAGAGTACAATGAGCAGTTCTTC. It yields the protein CAQGTEYNEQFF.